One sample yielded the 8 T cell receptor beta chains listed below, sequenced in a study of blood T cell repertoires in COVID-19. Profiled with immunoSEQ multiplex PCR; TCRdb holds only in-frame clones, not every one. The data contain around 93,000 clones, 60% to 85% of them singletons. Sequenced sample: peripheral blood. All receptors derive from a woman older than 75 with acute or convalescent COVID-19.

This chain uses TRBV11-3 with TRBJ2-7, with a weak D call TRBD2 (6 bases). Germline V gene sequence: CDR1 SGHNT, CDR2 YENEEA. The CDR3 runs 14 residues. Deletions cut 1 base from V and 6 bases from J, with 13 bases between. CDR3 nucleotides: TGTGCCAGCAGCTTAGCCCCCCGCGGGACCGAGCAGTACTTC. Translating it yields CASSLAPRGTEQYF. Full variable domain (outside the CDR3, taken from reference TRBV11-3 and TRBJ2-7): EAGVVQSPRYKIIEKKQPVAFWCNPISGHNTLYWYLQNLGQGPELLIRYENEEAVDDSQLPKDRFSAERLKGVDSTLKIQPAELGDSAVYLCASSLAPRGTEQYFGPGTRLTVT.

CDR3 loop: CASSSQAHEKLFF. DNA for the CDR3: TGTGCCAGCAGTTCACAGGCCCATGAAAAACTGTTTTTT. J is TRBJ1-4 and V is TRBV12-3 or TRBV12-4; perhaps TRBD1 as D (5 bases). Deletions cut 4 bases from V and 6 bases from J, with 9 bases between. This CDR3 region has 13 residues.

This CDR3 reads CASSSWGRTEAFF. The CDR3 DNA reads as TGTGCCAGCAGTTCTTGGGGGCGCACTGAAGCTTTCTTT. The chain uses TRBV12-3 or TRBV12-4 and TRBJ1-1; a possible D gene is TRBD1 (6 bases). Trimming stripped 4 bases from V and 4 bases from J, with 10 bases between. CDR3 size: 13 residues.

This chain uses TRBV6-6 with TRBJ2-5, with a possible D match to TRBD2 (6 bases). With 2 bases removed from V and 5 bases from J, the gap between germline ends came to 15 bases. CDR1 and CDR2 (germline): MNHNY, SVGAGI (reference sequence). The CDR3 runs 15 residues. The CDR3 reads CASSYPAGRGETQYF. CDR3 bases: TGTGCCAGCAGTTACCCGGCGGGACGGGGGGAGACCCAGTACTTC.

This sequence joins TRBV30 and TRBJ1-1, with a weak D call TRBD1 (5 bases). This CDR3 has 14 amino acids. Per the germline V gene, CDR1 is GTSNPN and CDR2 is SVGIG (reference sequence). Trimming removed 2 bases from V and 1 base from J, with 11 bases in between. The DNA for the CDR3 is TGTGCCTGGAGTAAACGGACACCGAACACTGAAGCTTTCTTT. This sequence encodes CAWSKRTPNTEAFF.

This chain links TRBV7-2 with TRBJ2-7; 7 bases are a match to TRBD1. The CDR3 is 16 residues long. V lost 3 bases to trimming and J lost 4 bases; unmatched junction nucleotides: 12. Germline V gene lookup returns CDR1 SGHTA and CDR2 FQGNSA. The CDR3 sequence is CASSLGAPGQSYEQYF. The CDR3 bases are TGTGCCAGCAGCTTGGGTGCCCCGGGACAGAGTTACGAGCAGTACTTC.

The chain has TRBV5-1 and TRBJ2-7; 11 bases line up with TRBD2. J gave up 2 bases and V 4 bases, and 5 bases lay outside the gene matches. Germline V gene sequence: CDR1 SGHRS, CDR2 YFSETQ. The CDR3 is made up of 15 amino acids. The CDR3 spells CASSEGTSGTYEQYF. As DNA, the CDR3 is TGCGCCAGCAGCGAGGGGACTAGCGGAACCTACGAGCAGTACTTC.

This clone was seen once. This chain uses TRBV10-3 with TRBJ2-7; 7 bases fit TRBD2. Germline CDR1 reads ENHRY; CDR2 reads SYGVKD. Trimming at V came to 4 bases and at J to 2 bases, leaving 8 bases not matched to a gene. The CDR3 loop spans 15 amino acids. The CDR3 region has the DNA TGTGCCATCAGTGTCGAAGCGGGAAGGCCCTACGAGCAGTACTTC. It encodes CAISVEAGRPYEQYF.